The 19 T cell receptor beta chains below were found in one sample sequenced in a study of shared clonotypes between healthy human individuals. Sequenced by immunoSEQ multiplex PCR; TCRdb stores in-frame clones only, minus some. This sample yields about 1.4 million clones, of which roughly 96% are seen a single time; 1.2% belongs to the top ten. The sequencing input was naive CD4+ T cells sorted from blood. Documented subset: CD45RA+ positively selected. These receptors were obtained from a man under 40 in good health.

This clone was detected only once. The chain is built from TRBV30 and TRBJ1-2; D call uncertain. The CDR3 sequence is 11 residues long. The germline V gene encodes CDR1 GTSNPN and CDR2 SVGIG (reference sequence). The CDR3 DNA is TGTGCTCTCAGCCGGATCTATGGCTACACCTTC. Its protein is CALSRIYGYTF.

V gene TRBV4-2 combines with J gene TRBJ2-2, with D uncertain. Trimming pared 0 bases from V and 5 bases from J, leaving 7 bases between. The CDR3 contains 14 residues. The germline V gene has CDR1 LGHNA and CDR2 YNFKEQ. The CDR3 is CASSQDSETGELFF. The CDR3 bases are TGTGCCAGCAGCCAAGATAGTGAGACCGGGGAGCTGTTTTTT.

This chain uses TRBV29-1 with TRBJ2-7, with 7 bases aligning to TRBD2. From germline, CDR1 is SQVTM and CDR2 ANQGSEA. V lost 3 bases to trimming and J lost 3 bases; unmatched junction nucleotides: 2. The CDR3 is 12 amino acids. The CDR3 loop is CSVEASGYEQYF. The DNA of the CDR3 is TGCAGCGTTGAGGCTAGCGGCTACGAGCAGTACTTC.

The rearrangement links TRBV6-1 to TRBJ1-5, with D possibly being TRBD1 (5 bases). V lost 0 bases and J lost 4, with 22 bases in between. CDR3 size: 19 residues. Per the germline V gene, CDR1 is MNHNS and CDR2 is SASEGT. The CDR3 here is CASSEAPPYGGYRNQPQHF. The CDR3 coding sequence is TGTGCCAGCAGTGAAGCGCCCCCGTACGGGGGATACAGGAATCAGCCCCAGCATTTT.

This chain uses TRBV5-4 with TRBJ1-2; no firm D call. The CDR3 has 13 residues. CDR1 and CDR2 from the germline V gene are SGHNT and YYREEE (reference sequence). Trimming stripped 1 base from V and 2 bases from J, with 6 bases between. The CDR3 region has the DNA TGTGCCAGCAGCTTGCAGAGAAACTATGGCTACACCTTC. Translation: CASSLQRNYGYTF.

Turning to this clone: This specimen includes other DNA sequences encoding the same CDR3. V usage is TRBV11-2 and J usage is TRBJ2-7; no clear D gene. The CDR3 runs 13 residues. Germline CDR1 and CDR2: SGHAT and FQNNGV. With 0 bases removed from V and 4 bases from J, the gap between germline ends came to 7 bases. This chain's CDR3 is CASSLDRLYEQYF. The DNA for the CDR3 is TGTGCCAGCAGCTTAGATAGGCTTTACGAGCAGTACTTC. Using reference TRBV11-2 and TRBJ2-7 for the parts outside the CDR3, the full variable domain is EAGVAQSPRYKIIEKRQSVAFWCNPISGHATLYWYQQILGQGPKLLIQFQNNGVVDDSQLPKDRFSAERLKGVDSTLKIQPAKLEDSAVYLCASSLDRLYEQYFGPGTRLTVT.

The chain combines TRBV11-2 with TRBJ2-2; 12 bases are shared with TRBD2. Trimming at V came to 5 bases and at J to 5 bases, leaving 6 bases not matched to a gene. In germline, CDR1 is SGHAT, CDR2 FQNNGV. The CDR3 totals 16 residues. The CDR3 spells CASSQDGTSGTGELFF. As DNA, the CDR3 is TGTGCCAGCAGCCAAGACGGGACTAGCGGGACCGGGGAGCTGTTTTTT. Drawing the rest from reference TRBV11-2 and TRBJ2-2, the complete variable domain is EAGVAQSPRYKIIEKRQSVAFWCNPISGHATLYWYQQILGQGPKLLIQFQNNGVVDDSQLPKDRFSAERLKGVDSTLKIQPAKLEDSAVYLCASSQDGTSGTGELFFGEGSRLTVL.

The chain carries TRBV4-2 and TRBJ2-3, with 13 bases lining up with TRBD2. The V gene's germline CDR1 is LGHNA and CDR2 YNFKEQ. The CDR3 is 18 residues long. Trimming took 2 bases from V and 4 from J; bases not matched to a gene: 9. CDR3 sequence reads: CASSQRRLAGGAPDTQYF. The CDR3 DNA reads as TGTGCCAGCAGCCAACGTCGACTAGCGGGAGGCGCCCCAGATACGCAGTATTTT.

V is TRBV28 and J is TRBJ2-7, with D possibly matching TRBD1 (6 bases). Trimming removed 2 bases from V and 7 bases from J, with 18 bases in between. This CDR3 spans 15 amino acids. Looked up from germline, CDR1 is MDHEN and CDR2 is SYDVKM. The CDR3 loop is CASSLQGGGSSEQYF. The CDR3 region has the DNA TGTGCCAGCAGTTTACAGGGTGGGGGCTCGAGTGAGCAGTACTTC.

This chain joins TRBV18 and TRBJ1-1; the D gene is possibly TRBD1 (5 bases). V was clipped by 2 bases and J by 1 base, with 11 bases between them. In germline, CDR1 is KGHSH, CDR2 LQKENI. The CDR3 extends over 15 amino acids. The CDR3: CASSPSRGKNTEAFF. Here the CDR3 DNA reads TGTGCCAGCTCACCATCTCGGGGGAAGAACACTGAAGCTTTCTTT.

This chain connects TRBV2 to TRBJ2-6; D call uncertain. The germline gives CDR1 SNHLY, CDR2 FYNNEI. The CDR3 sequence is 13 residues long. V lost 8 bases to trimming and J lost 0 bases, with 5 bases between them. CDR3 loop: CASCASGANVLTF. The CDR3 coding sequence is TGTGCCAGCTGCGCCTCTGGGGCCAACGTCCTGACTTTC.

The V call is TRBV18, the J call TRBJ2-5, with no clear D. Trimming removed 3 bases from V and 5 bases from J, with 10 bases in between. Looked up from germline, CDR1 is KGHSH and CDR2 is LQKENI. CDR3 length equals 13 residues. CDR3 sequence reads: CASSPRMRETQYF. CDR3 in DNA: TGTGCCAGCTCACCTCGAATGCGGGAGACCCAGTACTTC.

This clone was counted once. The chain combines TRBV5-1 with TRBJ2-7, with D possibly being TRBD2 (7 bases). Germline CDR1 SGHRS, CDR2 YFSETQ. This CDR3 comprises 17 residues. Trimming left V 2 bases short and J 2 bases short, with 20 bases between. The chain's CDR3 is CASSFTKGGAVAYEQYF. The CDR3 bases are TGCGCCAGCAGCTTTACGAAGGGGGGGGCGGTAGCCTACGAGCAGTACTTC. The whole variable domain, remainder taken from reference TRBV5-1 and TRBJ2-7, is KAGVTQTPRYLIKTRGQQVTLSCSPISGHRSVSWYQQTPGQGLQFLFEYFSETQRNKGNFPGRFSGRQFSNSRSEMNVSTLELGDSALYLCASSFTKGGAVAYEQYFGPGTRLTVT.

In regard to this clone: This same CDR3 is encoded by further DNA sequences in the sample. The DNA for the CDR3 is TGTGCCAGCAGTTACTCTGGGACAGGGGATCAGCCCCAGCATTTT. Protein product: CASSYSGTGDQPQHF. The chain couples TRBV6-5 to TRBJ1-5, with 10 positions matching TRBD1. CDR3 size: 15 residues. V lost 0 bases and J lost 5; bases outside the gene matches: 1. The germline gives CDR1 MNHEY, CDR2 SVGAGI.

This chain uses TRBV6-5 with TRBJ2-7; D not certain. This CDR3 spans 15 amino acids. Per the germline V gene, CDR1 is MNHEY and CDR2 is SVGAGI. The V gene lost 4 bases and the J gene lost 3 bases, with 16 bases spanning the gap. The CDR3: CASSSLSRGSYEQYF. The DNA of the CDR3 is TGTGCCAGCAGTTCCCTATCCAGAGGCAGCTACGAGCAGTACTTC.

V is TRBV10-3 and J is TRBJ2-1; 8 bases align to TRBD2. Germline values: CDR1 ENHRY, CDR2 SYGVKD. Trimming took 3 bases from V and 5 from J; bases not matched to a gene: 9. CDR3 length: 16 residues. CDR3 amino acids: CAISERLAFSHNEQFF. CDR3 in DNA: TGTGCCATCAGTGAAAGACTAGCGTTTTCCCACAATGAGCAGTTCTTC.

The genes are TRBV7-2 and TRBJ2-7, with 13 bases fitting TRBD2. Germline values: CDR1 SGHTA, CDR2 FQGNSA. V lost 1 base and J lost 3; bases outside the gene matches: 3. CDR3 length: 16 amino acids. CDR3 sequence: CASSLDGTSGVYEQYF. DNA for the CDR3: TGTGCCAGCAGCTTAGACGGGACTAGCGGGGTCTACGAGCAGTACTTC.

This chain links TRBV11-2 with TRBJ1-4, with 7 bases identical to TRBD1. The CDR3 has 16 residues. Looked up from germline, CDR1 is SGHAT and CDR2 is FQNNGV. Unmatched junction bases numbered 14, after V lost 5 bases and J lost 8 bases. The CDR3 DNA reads TGTGCCAGCAGCGGACCGGGACAGCTGGGACCCGAAAAACTGTTTTTT. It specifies CASSGPGQLGPEKLFF.

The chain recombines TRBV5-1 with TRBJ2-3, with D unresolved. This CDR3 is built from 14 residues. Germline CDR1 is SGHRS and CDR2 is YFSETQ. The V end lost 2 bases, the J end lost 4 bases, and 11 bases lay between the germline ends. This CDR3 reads CASSFSYGADTQYF. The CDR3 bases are TGCGCCAGCAGCTTCTCATACGGCGCAGATACGCAGTATTTT.